This T cell receptor (beta chain) was identified during a study of T cell repertoires in ileal Crohn's disease. Study information: Operated complications were stricturing disease (around 60%) and penetrating disease (about 39%). General study findings and limits: Compared with CD4 T cells, sorted CD8 cells carried more expanded clones.

Germline assignment: CDR1 MNHNY and CDR2 SVGAGI (reference sequence). The CDR3 has 12 residues. V was cut by 2 bases and J by 2 bases, with 3 bases left in between. Each sample's TCRB immunosequencing used about 0.5 micrograms of biopsy DNA. Data came from immunoSEQ multiplex PCR; TCRdb stores just in-frame clones and leaves some out. This sample has 5,500 to 8,500 clones, with 70% found just once. By sample share, this clone is medium-sized. Antigen specificity is unknown. Sequences were obtained from ileal tissue. This TCR derives from an adult with Crohn's disease. The rearrangement joins TRBV6-6 to TRBJ1-2; no clear D. The CDR3 loop is CASSYQNYGYTF. In nucleotides, the CDR3 is TGTGCCAGCAGTTACCAAAACTATGGCTACACCTTC.